The 15 T cell receptor beta chains reported below all come from one sample, sequenced in a study of radiotherapy plus CTLA-4 blockade in lung cancer. The assay was immunoSEQ multiplex PCR, and TCRdb's table has in-frame clones only and misses some. The repertoire consists of more than 95,000 clones, with approximately 75% occurring once and the leading ten covering approximately 2.8%. Specimen: peripheral blood, collected from a patient treated with radiotherapy plus ipilimumab. These receptors came from a human donor with non-small cell lung cancer who had a partial response to radiotherapy plus ipilimumab. Some clones in this sample may be carry-over from other donors' samples.

In its sample, this clone was seen a few times. This chain connects TRBV19 to TRBJ2-7; D perhaps matches TRBD2 (5 bases). The CDR3 has 14 residues. From germline, CDR1 is LNHDA and CDR2 SQIVND (reference sequence). V was trimmed by 6 bases and J by 0 bases, leaving 12 bases between them. CDR3 DNA sequence: TGTGCCAGTAGGTCAACTAGTAGCTCCTACGAGCAGTACTTC. This encodes CASRSTSSSYEQYF.

The CDR3 coding sequence is TGTGCCAGCAGCCAGCGGGAGGGGGGTTACGAGCAGTACTTC. Protein: CASSQREGGYEQYF. J is TRBJ2-7 and V is TRBV4-2; TRBD2 aligns across 9 bases. The V gene end was trimmed by 3 bases and the J gene end by 4 bases; junction bases not matched to a gene: 4. Germline V lookup: CDR1 LGHNA, CDR2 YNFKEQ. There are 14 residues in the CDR3.

The chain links TRBV18 to TRBJ1-1; D is unclear. V was cut by 2 bases and J by 1 base, with 8 bases left in between. The CDR3 is 14 residues long. Germline V gives CDR1 KGHSH, CDR2 LQKENI. The CDR3 reads CASSPMARNTEAFF. In nucleotides, the CDR3 is TGTGCCAGCTCACCAATGGCAAGGAACACTGAAGCTTTCTTT.

The chain links TRBV19 to TRBJ1-5; D ambiguous. The V gene lost 3 bases and the J gene lost 7 bases, with 7 bases spanning the gap. Germline V gene sequence: CDR1 LNHDA, CDR2 SQIVND (reference sequence). The CDR3 sequence is 12 residues long. The CDR3 spells CASSINFQPQHF. CDR3 nucleotides: TGTGCCAGTAGTATTAACTTCCAGCCCCAGCATTTT.

The genes are TRBV4-1 and TRBJ2-2, with a possible D match to TRBD2 (7 bases). V was pared by 3 bases and J by 9 bases, with 11 bases between. This CDR3 region has 13 residues. CDR1 and CDR2 from the germline V gene are MGHRA and YSYEKL. CDR3 sequence reads: CASSHPGGRELFF. The CDR3 DNA reads as TGCGCCAGCAGCCATCCGGGGGGCCGGGAGCTGTTTTTT.

V and J are TRBV12-5 and TRBJ2-3; TRBD1 matches at 7 bases. The germline V gene encodes CDR1 LGHNT and CDR2 FRNRAP. CDR3 length equals 14 residues. V lost 6 bases and J lost 2; bases outside the gene matches: 5. The CDR3 is CASGRDSHTDTQYF. The CDR3 coding sequence is TGTGCTAGTGGCAGGGACAGCCACACAGATACGCAGTATTTT.

The chain links TRBV28 to TRBJ2-7; D is perhaps TRBD1 (6 bases). Per the germline V gene, CDR1 is MDHEN and CDR2 is SYDVKM. V lost 4 bases, J lost 4 bases, and 8 bases lay in between. The CDR3 is 12 amino acids. CDR3 coding DNA: TGTGCCAGCAGTTCAGGGGCTTACGAGCAGTACTTC. The encoded protein is CASSSGAYEQYF.

The V gene is TRBV7-9, the J gene TRBJ2-7, with D possibly matching TRBD2 (6 bases). The CDR3 is 17 residues long. Trimming took 5 bases from V and 3 from J, leaving 23 bases between them. The V gene's germline CDR1 is SEHNR and CDR2 FQNEAQ (reference sequence). The CDR3 region has the DNA TGTGCCAGCAGCCCCCTAGTTGGGACGGGGGTAAGCTACGAGCAGTACTTC. As protein: CASSPLVGTGVSYEQYF.

The gene calls are TRBV9 and TRBJ1-4; tentatively, D is TRBD1 (6 bases). Trimming took 2 bases from V and 7 from J, leaving 15 bases between them. This CDR3 is built from 15 residues. Germline CDR1 is SGDLS and CDR2 is YYNGEE. The CDR3 DNA is TGTGCCAGCAGCGTGGGGACACAGGGATCTGAAAAACTGTTTTTT. Translation gives CASSVGTQGSEKLFF. Supplemented by reference TRBV9 and TRBJ1-4, the full variable domain reads DSGVTQTPKHLITATGQRVTLRCSPRSGDLSVYWYQQSLDQGLQFLIQYYNGEERAKGNILERFSAQQFPDLHSELNLSSLELGDSALYFCASSVGTQGSEKLFFGSGTQLSVL.

This clone was counted a few times. V and J are TRBV19 and TRBJ1-1; 7 nucleotides line up with TRBD1. Germline V gene data show CDR1 as LNHDA and CDR2 as SQIVND (reference sequence). V dropped 6 bases and J dropped 1; count of bases not matched to a gene: 8. The CDR3 has 15 amino acids. This CDR3 is CASSSHRGRNTEAFF. The CDR3 bases are TGTGCCAGTAGCAGTCACAGGGGACGGAACACTGAAGCTTTCTTT.

This sequence joins TRBV15 and TRBJ1-2; D remains ambiguous. The CDR3 runs 13 residues. The V gene's germline CDR1 is LNHNV and CDR2 YYDKDF (reference sequence). V lost 0 bases, J lost 2 bases, and 4 bases lay in between. The CDR3 nucleotides read TGTGCCACCAGCAGAGACCTGAACTATGGCTACACCTTC. This sequence encodes CATSRDLNYGYTF.

The rearrangement joins TRBV6-1 to TRBJ2-6; 8 bases line up with TRBD2. Germline V gene data show CDR1 as MNHNS and CDR2 as SASEGT. The CDR3 is 15 amino acids. V shed 7 bases, J shed 2 bases, and the junction held 4 bases outside the gene matches. The CDR3 sequence is CASTGGGTGANVLTF. DNA of the CDR3: TGTGCCAGCACGGGAGGGGGAACTGGGGCCAACGTCCTGACTTTC.

The chain joins TRBV28 to TRBJ1-4; TRBD1 is a possible D gene (6 bases). V shed 7 bases and J shed 4 bases, with 13 bases lying between them. The CDR3 loop spans 14 amino acids. The V gene's germline CDR1 is MDHEN and CDR2 SYDVKM. The CDR3 loop reads CASIQTGLNEKLFF. In nucleotides, the CDR3 is TGTGCCAGCATCCAGACAGGCCTTAATGAAAAACTGTTTTTT.

This clone has just a few counts. The rearrangement joins TRBV18 to TRBJ1-3, with D perhaps TRBD1 (5 bases). The V end lost 2 bases, the J end lost 0 bases, and 11 bases lay between the germline ends. The CDR3 runs to 16 residues. From germline, CDR1 is KGHSH and CDR2 LQKENI. Here the CDR3 DNA reads TGTGCCAGCTCACCAGGGGCCCCTTACTCTGGAAACACCATATATTTT. Protein sequence: CASSPGAPYSGNTIYF.

This chain links TRBV2 with TRBJ1-6; the D is unclear. The length of the CDR3 is 12 residues. Germline CDR1 is SNHLY and CDR2 is FYNNEI. The V gene lost 4 bases and the J gene lost 15 bases, with 13 bases spanning the gap. The CDR3 DNA is TGTGCCAGCAGTGGTGACACCTTGGGCCTCCACTTT. Protein sequence: CASSGDTLGLHF.